A selection of T cell receptor beta chains follows, all from one sample in a study of blood T cell repertoires in COVID-19. Sequenced by immunoSEQ multiplex PCR; TCRdb stores in-frame clones only, minus some. In the table there are 250,000 to 400,000 clones, 88% of which are singletons. The specimen sequenced was peripheral blood. Receptors were obtained from a young woman with COVID-19, enrolled during active disease. Each CDR3 is given with its conserved first and last residue. The order of the fields is V gene, D gene, J gene, clone size, CDR3 protein, CDR3 DNA. A D gene is named only where the DNA matches it firmly. Size values are once, few and many counts, or a class for expanded clones, and some rows have none.

v_call: TRBV30
d_call: .
j_call: TRBJ1-1
clone_size: .
cdr3_aa: CAWSVSFGGDSFF
cdr3_nt: TGTGCCTGGAGTGTGTCCTTTGGGGGGGATTCTTTCTTT

v_call: TRBV2
d_call: TRBD2
j_call: TRBJ2-5
clone_size: .
cdr3_aa: CASSGTTSGSETQYF
cdr3_nt: TGTGCCAGCAGTGGAACGACTAGCGGATCAGAGACCCAGTACTTC

v_call: TRBV27
d_call: .
j_call: TRBJ1-1
clone_size: few
cdr3_aa: CASRSIGGNTEAFF
cdr3_nt: TGTGCCAGCAGGAGTATAGGAGGGAACACTGAAGCTTTCTTT

v_call: TRBV4-2
d_call: TRBD1
j_call: TRBJ1-5
clone_size: once
cdr3_aa: CASSQEARGHNQPQHF
cdr3_nt: TGTGCCAGCAGCCAAGAAGCCAGGGGGCACAATCAGCCCCAGCATTTT

v_call: TRBV27
d_call: .
j_call: TRBJ1-2
clone_size: .
cdr3_aa: CASSGARVGDYGYTF
cdr3_nt: TGTGCCAGCAGTGGGGCCAGGGTAGGTGACTATGGCTACACCTTC

v_call: TRBV2
d_call: .
j_call: TRBJ1-2
clone_size: .
cdr3_aa: CASRVDRFYGYTF
cdr3_nt: TGTGCCAGCAGAGTAGACAGATTCTATGGCTACACCTTC

v_call: TRBV7-2
d_call: .
j_call: TRBJ1-4
clone_size: .
cdr3_aa: CASSYQRNEKLFF
cdr3_nt: TGTGCCAGCAGCTACCAGCGTAATGAAAAACTGTTTTTT

v_call: TRBV5-4
d_call: .
j_call: TRBJ2-1
clone_size: .
cdr3_aa: CASTLYNEQFF
cdr3_nt: TGTGCCAGCACCCTCTACAATGAGCAGTTCTTC

v_call: TRBV5-1
d_call: .
j_call: TRBJ2-7
clone_size: .
cdr3_aa: CASSLDTGSYEQYF
cdr3_nt: TGCGCCAGCAGCTTGGATACAGGGTCCTACGAGCAGTACTTC

v_call: TRBV19
d_call: TRBD1
j_call: TRBJ1-2
clone_size: .
cdr3_aa: CASSSQTGWNYGYTF
cdr3_nt: TGTGCCAGTAGTTCCCAGACAGGGTGGAACTATGGCTACACCTTC

v_call: TRBV7-2
d_call: TRBD1
j_call: TRBJ1-6
clone_size: .
cdr3_aa: CASSPLRQGSPLHF
cdr3_nt: TGTGCCAGCAGCCCCCTCCGACAGGGATCACCCCTCCACTTT

v_call: TRBV15
d_call: .
j_call: TRBJ1-4
clone_size: .
cdr3_aa: CATSPRVSKAANEKLFF
cdr3_nt: TGTGCCACCAGCCCCCGGGTCTCAAAAGCTGCTAATGAAAAACTGTTTTTT

v_call: TRBV24-1
d_call: .
j_call: TRBJ1-5
clone_size: .
cdr3_aa: CATSDHPRGNSNQPQHF
cdr3_nt: TGTGCCACCAGTGACCACCCTCGGGGTAATAGCAATCAGCCCCAGCATTTT

v_call: TRBV7-9
d_call: .
j_call: TRBJ1-1
clone_size: .
cdr3_aa: CASSLTSGAEAFF
cdr3_nt: TGTGCCAGCAGCTTAACTTCAGGGGCTGAAGCTTTCTTT

v_call: TRBV19
d_call: .
j_call: TRBJ2-7
clone_size: .
cdr3_aa: CASSSSGTYEQYF
cdr3_nt: TGTGCCAGTAGTAGTAGCGGAACCTACGAGCAGTACTTC

v_call: TRBV19
d_call: TRBD1
j_call: TRBJ2-2
clone_size: .
cdr3_aa: CASIGGQGAGELFF
cdr3_nt: TGTGCCAGTATCGGGGGACAGGGAGCCGGGGAGCTGTTTTTT

v_call: TRBV27
d_call: .
j_call: TRBJ1-1
clone_size: .
cdr3_aa: CASSLSSSEADTEAFF
cdr3_nt: TGTGCCAGCAGTTTAAGCAGCTCAGAAGCGGACACTGAAGCTTTCTTT

v_call: TRBV4-1
d_call: .
j_call: TRBJ2-2
clone_size: .
cdr3_aa: CASSPFSGELFF
cdr3_nt: TGCGCCAGCAGCCCTTTCTCCGGGGAGCTGTTTTTT

v_call: TRBV5-1
d_call: .
j_call: TRBJ2-2
clone_size: .
cdr3_aa: CASLGGTANTGELFF
cdr3_nt: TGCGCCAGCCTGGGCGGGACAGCGAACACCGGGGAGCTGTTTTTT

v_call: TRBV30
d_call: .
j_call: TRBJ1-5
clone_size: .
cdr3_aa: CAWSSRGRGNQPQHF
cdr3_nt: TGTGCCTGGAGTTCCAGGGGTAGGGGCAATCAGCCCCAGCATTTT

v_call: TRBV27
d_call: .
j_call: TRBJ1-2
clone_size: .
cdr3_aa: CASSPGTGFYGYTF
cdr3_nt: TGTGCCAGCAGTCCCGGTACGGGATTCTATGGCTACACCTTC

v_call: TRBV19
d_call: .
j_call: TRBJ1-6
clone_size: once
cdr3_aa: CASQDGVGYSPLHF
cdr3_nt: TGTGCCAGCCAAGACGGGGTAGGATATTCACCCCTCCACTTT